The 24 T cell receptor beta chains in this list originate from one sample, sequenced in a study of shared clonotypes between healthy human individuals. Sequencing used immunoSEQ multiplex PCR; TCRdb keeps in-frame clones, though not all of them. The profile covers 1 million to 1.2 million clones, with roughly 77% appearing a single time and 0.89% taken by the ten largest. Source material: memory CD4+ T cells from PBMCs. Subset reported: CD45RA-negative fraction. Receptors were obtained from a young man in good health. Some clones in this sample may be carry-over from other donors' samples.

CDR3 nucleotide sequence: TGTGCCAGCAGCGTAGGGGGCAGCTCCACTGAAGCTTTCTTT. Translating it yields CASSVGGSSTEAFF. This sequence joins TRBV9 and TRBJ1-1; D perhaps matches TRBD1 (5 bases). Germline CDR1 reads SGDLS; CDR2 reads YYNGEE. Trimming cost V 0 bases and J 4 bases, with 10 bases left between them. CDR3 length: 14 residues.

This clone showed up just a few times. V gene TRBV7-9 combines with J gene TRBJ2-5; D remains unclear. The CDR3 has 12 residues. V dropped 5 bases and J dropped 7 bases, with 11 bases sitting between them. CDR1 is SEHNR and CDR2 is FQNEAQ in the germline V gene (reference sequence). DNA for the CDR3: TGTGCCAGCAGCCCCCCCGGAAGGACCCAGTACTTC. Amino acids: CASSPPGRTQYF.

J is TRBJ1-5 and V is TRBV7-8, with D perhaps TRBD1 (5 bases). V lost 5 bases to trimming and J lost 3 bases, with 26 bases between them. CDR3 length: 19 residues. Per germline, CDR1 SGHVS and CDR2 FQNEAQ. CDR3 amino acids: CASSHNSYQGPIYNQPQHF. The CDR3 DNA sequence: TGTGCCAGCAGCCACAACTCGTATCAGGGACCCATTTACAATCAGCCCCAGCATTTT.

The rearrangement uses TRBV7-3 and TRBJ2-1; 11 positions agree with TRBD2. The germline V gene encodes CDR1 SGHTA and CDR2 FQGTGA. Trimming cost V 0 bases and J 6 bases; bases outside gene matches: 4. This CDR3 has 16 amino acids. CDR3 sequence reads: CASSLTTTSGTNEQFF. The CDR3, as DNA: TGTGCCAGCAGCTTAACTACGACTAGCGGGACCAATGAGCAGTTCTTC.

V usage is TRBV29-1 and J usage is TRBJ2-7; D unclear. V shed 6 bases and J shed 3 bases, with 9 bases lying between them. The CDR3 loop spans 11 amino acids. Germline CDR1 reads SQVTM; CDR2 reads ANQGSEA. In nucleotides, the CDR3 is TGCAGCGTGCAGGTGGGCTACGAGCAGTACTTC. It translates to CSVQVGYEQYF.

This clone was counted at least ten times. The gene calls are TRBV6-1 and TRBJ1-5; weak D call: TRBD1 (5 bases). Germline CDR1 and CDR2: MNHNS and SASEGT. The ends were cut back, 4 bases at V and 1 base at J, with 11 bases in the middle. The CDR3 sequence is 15 residues long. The CDR3 protein is CASSVQDISNQPQHF. The CDR3, as DNA: TGTGCCAGCAGTGTGCAGGACATAAGCAATCAGCCCCAGCATTTT.

V is TRBV5-4 and J is TRBJ2-7; TRBD2 aligns across 7 bases. Germline V CDR1 and CDR2: SGHNT, YYREEE (reference sequence). The CDR3 has 13 amino acids. The trim removed 7 bases at V and 7 bases at J, leaving 11 bases unmatched. The CDR3 region is CASLREPFGEQYF. As DNA, the CDR3 is TGTGCCAGCTTGCGGGAGCCCTTTGGTGAGCAGTACTTC.

The rearrangement links TRBV25-1 to TRBJ2-2; D is undetermined. This CDR3 is 11 amino acids long. Germline V gives CDR1 MGHDK, CDR2 SYGVNS. The V end was cut by 2 bases, the J end by 8 bases, with 3 bases between. The DNA for the CDR3 is TGTGCCAGCAGTGAAGTAGGGGAGCTGTTTTTT. This gives the protein CASSEVGELFF.

This chain links TRBV18 with TRBJ1-5; the D is unclear. V was cut by 6 bases and J by 3 bases, with 18 bases left in between. Germline V gives CDR1 KGHSH, CDR2 LQKENI. The CDR3 consists of 16 residues. The chain's CDR3 is CASSRNLGGNNQPQHF. CDR3 DNA sequence: TGTGCCAGCTCGAGGAATTTGGGAGGGAACAATCAGCCCCAGCATTTT.

This chain connects TRBV7-8 to TRBJ1-1; no clear D gene. V lost 3 bases and J lost 3, with 11 bases in between. The V gene's germline CDR1 is SGHVS and CDR2 FQNEAQ. The CDR3 length is 14 residues. The CDR3 reads CASSFDRTYTEAFF. In DNA, the CDR3 is TGTGCCAGCAGCTTCGACCGCACGTACACTGAAGCTTTCTTT.

This chain links TRBV5-1 with TRBJ2-1; no firm D call. CDR3 length: 14 residues. V lost 0 bases, J lost 10 bases, and 14 bases lay in between. CDR1 is SGHRS, CDR2 YFSETQ, per germline. The CDR3 coding sequence is TGCGCCAGCAGCTTGGGGGCCTCGGCGCAGGAGCAGTTCTTC. Translated, it gives CASSLGASAQEQFF.

This chain links TRBV27 with TRBJ2-3; a weak D match, TRBD1 (7 bases). V gave up 3 bases and J gave up 1 base, with 17 bases separating them. This CDR3 comprises 17 residues. In germline, CDR1 is MNHEY, CDR2 SMNVEV (reference sequence). The CDR3: CASSFDGRRGGTDTQYF. CDR3 nucleotide sequence: TGTGCCAGCAGTTTCGACGGACGCAGGGGGGGCACAGATACGCAGTATTTT.

The chain has TRBV7-2 and TRBJ2-6; D remains ambiguous. Trimming pared 5 bases from V and 0 bases from J, leaving 5 bases between. The CDR3 is made up of 14 amino acids. In germline, CDR1 is SGHTA, CDR2 FQGNSA. The CDR3 DNA sequence: TGTGCCAGCAGCCCAGACTCTGGGGCCAACGTCCTGACTTTC. It specifies CASSPDSGANVLTF.

V gene TRBV6-5 combines with J gene TRBJ2-5; D tentatively fits TRBD1 or TRBD2 (6 bases each). The CDR3 covers 14 residues. V lost 2 bases and J lost 5, with 12 bases in between. Per germline, CDR1 MNHEY and CDR2 SVGAGI. The CDR3: CASSYGGGRETQYF. The CDR3 coding sequence is TGTGCCAGCAGTTACGGAGGGGGACGGGAGACCCAGTACTTC.

This clone has a handful of counts. The CDR3 protein is CASSQRGRESYNEQFF. The CDR3 region has the DNA TGCGCCAGCAGCCAAAGAGGGAGGGAGAGCTACAATGAGCAGTTCTTC. This chain links TRBV4-1 with TRBJ2-1, with 7 bases fitting TRBD2. The germline gives CDR1 MGHRA, CDR2 YSYEKL. The length of the CDR3 is 16 residues. Losses at the gene ends were 2 bases for V and 3 bases for J; bases not matched to a gene: 7.

The V gene is TRBV2, the J gene TRBJ2-6; D is possibly TRBD1 (6 bases). Trimming shortened V by 6 bases and J by 3 bases, and 12 bases separated the two germline ends. This CDR3 is 15 amino acids long. Germline CDR1 is SNHLY and CDR2 is FYNNEI. CDR3: CASSFAGDGANVLTF. CDR3 coding DNA: TGTGCCAGCAGCTTCGCAGGGGATGGGGCCAACGTCCTGACTTTC.

This sequence joins TRBV19 and TRBJ1-2, with a weak D call TRBD1 (5 bases). The ends were cut back, 5 bases at V and 4 bases at J, with 17 bases in the middle. This CDR3 spans 15 amino acids. Germline V gene data show CDR1 as LNHDA and CDR2 as SQIVND (reference sequence). CDR3 in DNA: TGTGCCAGTAGTCGGAGGGCTGGAGGGGCCTATGGCTACACCTTC. Amino acid sequence: CASSRRAGGAYGYTF.

This clone showed up just once. The chain employs TRBV5-6 and TRBJ1-2, with D unclear. The length of the CDR3 is 11 residues. Trimming left V 4 bases short and J 6 bases short, with 7 bases between. Germline loops: CDR1 SGHDT, CDR2 YYEEEE. The CDR3 is CASSTYDGYTF. Here the CDR3 DNA reads TGTGCCAGCAGCACCTACGATGGCTACACCTTC.

The genes are TRBV5-1 and TRBJ2-2; D unresolved. CDR1 SGHRS and CDR2 YFSETQ come from the germline V gene. This CDR3 spans 15 amino acids. The V and J ends lost 4 bases and 3 bases respectively, with 13 bases between them. The CDR3 region has the DNA TGCGCCAGCAGCCCCACTCAGTCGGACACCGGGGAGCTGTTTTTT. Protein product: CASSPTQSDTGELFF. Variable domain in full (rest from reference TRBV5-1 and TRBJ2-2): KAGVTQTPRYLIKTRGQQVTLSCSPISGHRSVSWYQQTPGQGLQFLFEYFSETQRNKGNFPGRFSGRQFSNSRSEMNVSTLELGDSALYLCASSPTQSDTGELFFGEGSRLTVL.

Comment on this clone: The same CDR3 also results from other DNA sequences found in this sample. The chain recombines TRBV18 with TRBJ2-7; 7 bases are a match to TRBD2. Trimming cost V 6 bases and J 4 bases; bases outside gene matches: 9. Per the germline V gene, CDR1 is KGHSH and CDR2 is LQKENI. The CDR3 is 14 amino acids. CDR3 DNA sequence: TGTGCCAGCTCCCCCTCGGGCGGGAGTTACGAGCAGTACTTC. It specifies CASSPSGGSYEQYF.

CDR3 in amino acids: CASSPWADSVVDRVGFF. CDR3 in DNA: TGTGCCAGCAGTCCCTGGGCTGACTCCGTCGTGGACCGCGTCGGGTTCTTC. This sequence joins TRBV28 and TRBJ2-1, with no clear D. This CDR3 has 17 amino acids. CDR1 is MDHEN and CDR2 is SYDVKM in the germline V gene. The germline V and J ends were trimmed by 5 bases and 15 bases, with 32 bases remaining between them. The full variable domain, its missing parts supplied by reference TRBV28 and TRBJ2-1, is DVKVTQSSRYLVKRTGEKVFLECVQDMDHENMFWYRQDPGLGLRLIYFSYDVKMKEKGDIPEGYSVSREKKERFSLILESASTNQTSMYLCASSPWADSVVDRVGFFGPGTRLTVL.

This chain uses TRBV7-9 with TRBJ1-1, with TRBD1 matching over 8 bases. V lost 5 bases, J lost 1 base, and 3 bases stayed unmatched. The length of the CDR3 is 14 residues. Germline-derived CDR1 and CDR2 are SEHNR and FQNEAQ (reference sequence). In nucleotides, the CDR3 is TGTGCCAGCAGCCAGGGGGCCAAGAACACTGAAGCTTTCTTT. Amino acid sequence: CASSQGAKNTEAFF.

This clone came up a few times. V gene TRBV5-6 combines with J gene TRBJ2-3, with D possibly matching TRBD1 (5 bases). Trimming removed 1 base at V and 3 bases at J, with 9 bases between. The V gene's germline CDR1 is SGHDT and CDR2 YYEEEE. The CDR3 spans 14 residues. The CDR3 reads CASSLSQGTDTQYF. CDR3 DNA sequence: TGTGCCAGCAGCTTGTCCCAGGGAACAGATACGCAGTATTTT.

The chain has TRBV5-1 and TRBJ2-7; TRBD1 aligns across 9 bases. CDR1 is SGHRS, CDR2 YFSETQ, per germline. The CDR3 is made up of 14 amino acids. V lost 0 bases to trimming and J lost 4 bases; unmatched junction nucleotides: 2. Here the CDR3 reads CASSLDGQGYEQYF. The CDR3 DNA is TGCGCCAGCAGCTTGGATGGACAGGGGTACGAGCAGTACTTC.